This T cell receptor beta chain derives from a study of a mutant IDH1 vaccine in newly diagnosed glioma. Repertoires were generated with immunoSEQ multiplex PCR, while TCRdb's copy carries only in-frame clones and drops some. This table holds just under 95,000 clones, roughly 77% found once. V trimming: 4 bases; J trimming: 0 bases; junction bases outside the gene matches: 5. Germline V CDR1 and CDR2: LGHNA, YSLEER. CDR3 length: 15 residues. Time point given: baseline, week 1 (first vaccination visit). As to treatment: pre-vaccination baseline after standard-of-care therapy. Sequenced here: PBMCs, sampled from a glioma patient treated with radiotherapy, temozolomide or both. The V gene is TRBV4-3, the J gene TRBJ2-7; the match to TRBD2 covers 8 bases. The TCR originated in a middle-aged man with glioma. CDR3 sequence (DNA): TGCGCCAGCAGCCCGGAACTAGCGGCCTCCTACGAGCAGTACTTC. It codes for CASSPELAASYEQYF.